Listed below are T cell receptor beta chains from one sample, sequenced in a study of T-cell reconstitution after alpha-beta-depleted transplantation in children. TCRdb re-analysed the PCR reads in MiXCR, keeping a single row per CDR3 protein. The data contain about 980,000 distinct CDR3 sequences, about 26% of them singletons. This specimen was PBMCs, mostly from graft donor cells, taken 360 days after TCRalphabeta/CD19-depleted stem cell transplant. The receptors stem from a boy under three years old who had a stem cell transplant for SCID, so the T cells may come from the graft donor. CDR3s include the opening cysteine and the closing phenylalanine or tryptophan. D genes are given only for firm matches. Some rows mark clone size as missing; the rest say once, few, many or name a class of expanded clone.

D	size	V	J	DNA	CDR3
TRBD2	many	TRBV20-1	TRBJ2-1	TGCAGTGCTACCCGGGGGGGGCCCTACAATGAGCAGTTCTTC	CSATRGGPYNEQFF
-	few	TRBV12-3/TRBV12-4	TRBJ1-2	TGTGCCAGCAGTCATTACACCTTC	CASSHYTF
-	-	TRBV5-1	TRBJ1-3	TGCGCCAGCAGCCTGACGGGCCACTCTGGAAACACCATATATTTT	CASSLTGHSGNTIYF
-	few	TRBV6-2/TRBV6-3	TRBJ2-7	TGTGCCAGCACTAACGGACTGCTAAACTCCTACGAGCAGTACTTC	CASTNGLLNSYEQYF
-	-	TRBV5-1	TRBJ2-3	TGCGCCAGCAGCTTGATAGGATTAGATACGCAGTATTTT	CASSLIGLDTQYF
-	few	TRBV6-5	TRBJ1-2	TGTGCCACCCTCAGTCTTAACTATGGCTACACCTTC	CATLSLNYGYTF
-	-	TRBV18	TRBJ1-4	TGTGCCAGCTCACCCCGGGTCGACGATGAAAAACTGTTTTTT	CASSPRVDDEKLFF
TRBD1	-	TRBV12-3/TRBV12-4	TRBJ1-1	TGTGCCAGCAGGGTCACAGGGGCCGTAATCATGAACACTGAAGCTTTCTTT	CASRVTGAVIMNTEAFF
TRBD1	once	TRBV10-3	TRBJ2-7	TGTGCCATCACCCAGGACAGGACTTCCTACGAGCAGTACTTC	CAITQDRTSYEQYF
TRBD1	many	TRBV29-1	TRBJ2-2	TGCAGCGTTGAGAGACAGGGATCCACCGGGGAGCTGTTTTTT	CSVERQGSTGELFF
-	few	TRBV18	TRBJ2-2	TGTGCCAGCTCACCACAACGCCCCGGGGAGCTGTTTTTT	CASSPQRPGELFF
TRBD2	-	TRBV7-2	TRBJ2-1	TGTGCCAGCAGCCCGGGACTACAGAATGAGCAGTTCTTC	CASSPGLQNEQFF
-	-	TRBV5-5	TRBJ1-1	TGTGCCAGCAGCTTGGCCGGGGCGACAGATGGAAGCACTGAAGCTTTCTTT	CASSLAGATDGSTEAFF
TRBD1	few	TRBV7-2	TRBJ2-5	TGTGCCAGCAGCTTGGACAGGGGGACCGAGACCCAGTACTTC	CASSLDRGTETQYF